These T cell receptor beta chains were read from a single sample in a study of shared T cell receptors in the human thymus. The repertoire was sequenced with immunoSEQ multiplex PCR; TCRdb's copy has only in-frame clones and lacks some. The sample lists 640,000 or so clones, over 75% occurring once. These records were also assigned to another study, of human thymus T cells.

Material: thymocytes. These receptors came from a boy in the first two years of life with a congenital heart defect. Each CDR3 is given with its conserved first and last residue. D genes are given only for firm matches. Not all rows give a size; the values are once, few, many and, for expanded clones, a class.

V: TRBV2
size: once
D: -
J: TRBJ1-2
CDR3: CASSEPGQHYGYTF
DNA: TGTGCCAGCAGTGAACCCGGACAGCACTATGGCTACACCTTC

V: TRBV18
size: -
D: -
J: TRBJ1-2
CDR3: CASSPLAGARYGYTF
DNA: TGTGCCAGCTCACCACTGGCAGGGGCCCGCTATGGCTACACCTTC

V: TRBV9
size: once
D: TRBD1
J: TRBJ2-2
CDR3: CASSVQGATGELFF
DNA: TGTGCCAGCAGCGTACAGGGGGCAACCGGGGAGCTGTTTTTT

V: TRBV27
size: -
D: -
J: TRBJ1-4
CDR3: CASRPGRAGGSEKLFF
DNA: TGTGCCAGCAGACCCGGGCGTGCCGGAGGGTCTGAAAAACTGTTTTTT

V: TRBV29-1
size: -
D: TRBD2
J: TRBJ2-7
CDR3: CSVDGPSGPSYEQYF
DNA: TGCAGCGTTGATGGGCCTAGCGGCCCCTCCTACGAGCAGTACTTC

V: TRBV4-2
size: -
D: -
J: TRBJ1-6
CDR3: CASSQVYQGHSPLHF
DNA: TGTGCCAGCAGCCAAGTGTACCAGGGGCATTCACCCCTCCACTTT

V: TRBV5-4
size: -
D: TRBD1
J: TRBJ1-6
CDR3: CASSFLDRVFSSPLHF
DNA: TGTGCCAGCAGCTTCCTGGACAGGGTCTTCTCTTCCCCCCTCCACTTT

V: TRBV12-5
size: -
D: -
J: TRBJ1-4
CDR3: CASGLSQKNEKLFF
DNA: TGTGCTAGTGGTTTGTCACAGAAGAATGAAAAACTGTTTTTT

V: TRBV4-3
size: -
D: -
J: TRBJ2-7
CDR3: CASSQDYGISYEQYF
DNA: TGCGCCAGCAGCCAAGACTACGGGATCTCCTACGAGCAGTACTTC

V: TRBV7-2
size: once
D: -
J: TRBJ1-2
CDR3: CASSKQVQGGYTF
DNA: TGTGCCAGCAGCAAACAGGTCCAGGGTGGCTACACCTTC

V: TRBV10-3
size: -
D: -
J: TRBJ2-3
CDR3: CAISESGQESTDTQYF
DNA: TGTGCCATCAGTGAGTCTGGTCAGGAAAGTACAGATACGCAGTATTTT

V: TRBV4-3
size: -
D: -
J: TRBJ1-4
CDR3: CASSRGGEGTVNEKLFF
DNA: TGCGCCAGCAGCCGAGGAGGGGAGGGGACTGTTAATGAAAAACTGTTTTTT

V: TRBV4-3
size: -
D: -
J: TRBJ1-3
CDR3: CASSQDLRQRLEVSGNTIYF
DNA: TGCGCCAGCAGCCAAGATTTGAGACAGAGACTTGAGGTCTCTGGAAACACCATATATTTT

V: TRBV29-1
size: -
D: -
J: TRBJ2-3
CDR3: CSVETPTQYF
DNA: TGCAGCGTTGAAACACCAACGCAGTATTTT